The entry below describes one T cell receptor beta chain. Its antigen is undetermined. TCRdb's table, derived via immunoSEQ multiplex PCR, lists solely in-frame clones and lacks some. The table records about 18,000 clones, 92% of them present only once. The data derive from a study of lymphopenia after photon versus proton radiotherapy. General observations from the study: Proton therapy kept repertoires fairly stable, unlike photons, which gained effector/memory cells. After lymphocyte nadir, photon-treated repertoires showed oligoclonal expansion, especially CD8+ Temra. Post-nadir TCR diversity decline inversely tracked overall survival among those who died. Authors raise, but do not show, better survival with proton therapy.

This CDR3 region has 13 residues. Trimming pared 5 bases from V and 4 bases from J, leaving 9 bases between. CDR1 and CDR2 from the germline V gene are SGHAT and FQNNGV. This chain links TRBV11-2 with TRBJ1-5, with no clear D. The material was peripheral blood, obtained from a patient treated with photon-based radiotherapy. This receptor was taken from a woman between 40 and 50 years old with cholangiocarcinoma. CDR3 sequence (DNA): TGTGCCAGCAGCACGACTCCGAATCAGCCCCAGCATTTT. Translating gives CASSTTPNQPQHF.